The 8 T cell receptor beta chains given below trace back to one sample, sequenced in a study of control samples from healthy donors and cancer patients (dated by TCRdb to 2018 to 2020). The method was the immunoSEQ multiplex PCR assay. Here the immuneACCESS table is served through TCRdb, limited to in-frame sequences with V and J called. Missing clones are a known gap in these copies; in checked studies unresolved V genes cover under half, and the rest lacks a known reason. The sample has over 150,000 clones on record, around 94% of them singletons. The ten most abundant clones make up approximately 1.4% of the sample. Sequenced input: blood. Receptors were obtained from a woman between 18 and 29 years old in good health.

The V gene is TRBV7-2, the J gene TRBJ1-5; D ambiguous. CDR3 length: 13 residues. Germline V gives CDR1 SGHTA, CDR2 FQGNSA. Trimming left V 5 bases short and J 4 bases short, with 9 bases between. In nucleotides, the CDR3 is TGTGCCAGCAGCCGAAACGTTAATCAGCCCCAGCATTTT. Protein sequence: CASSRNVNQPQHF.

The table lists this clone with a count of one. The DNA for the CDR3 is TGCAGCTCATGGGGGCTAGCGGAGTCACACGAGCAGTTCTTC. Its translation: CSSWGLAESHEQFF. The genes are TRBV29-1 and TRBJ2-1; the D gene is possibly TRBD2 (7 bases). Per germline, CDR1 SQVTM and CDR2 ANQGSEA. Trimming pared 8 bases from V and 10 bases from J, leaving 24 bases between. The CDR3 runs 14 residues.

This chain connects TRBV5-1 to TRBJ2-7; 11 nucleotides agree with TRBD2. The CDR3 spans 15 residues. Germline V gene data show CDR1 as SGHRS and CDR2 as YFSETQ. After removal of 4 bases from V and 0 bases from J, the junction contained 3 bases not matched to a gene. The CDR3 reads CASSKTSGTSYEQYF. The CDR3 coding sequence is TGCGCCAGCAGCAAGACTAGCGGGACCTCCTACGAGCAGTACTTC.

The chain employs TRBV5-6 and TRBJ2-3; 8 bases are a match to TRBD2. With 0 bases clipped from V and 2 bases from J, the junction kept 2 bases outside the gene matches. This CDR3 region has 15 residues. CDR1 and CDR2 from the germline V gene are SGHDT and YYEEEE. The CDR3 nucleotides are TGTGCCAGCAGCTTGGTAGCGGGGTTCACAGATACGCAGTATTTT. This translates into CASSLVAGFTDTQYF.

The chain carries TRBV10-3 and TRBJ2-5; D is perhaps TRBD1 (5 bases). V dropped 4 bases and J dropped 5 bases, with 11 bases sitting between them. This CDR3 comprises 13 residues. Per the germline V gene, CDR1 is ENHRY and CDR2 is SYGVKD. DNA for the CDR3: TGTGCCATCAGTGGCAGGGTAGGGGAGACCCAGTACTTC. It translates to CAISGRVGETQYF.

This rearrangement joins TRBV4-2 to TRBJ2-3; TRBD2 matches 13 bases. Losses at the gene ends were 0 bases for V and 5 bases for J; bases not matched to a gene: 5. The CDR3 sequence is 17 residues long. Germline-derived CDR1 and CDR2 are LGHNA and YNFKEQ. The CDR3 region is CASSQETSGGAGDTQYF. The CDR3 DNA sequence: TGTGCCAGCAGCCAAGAAACTAGCGGGGGGGCAGGAGATACGCAGTATTTT.

The V call is TRBV19, the J call TRBJ2-3; D possibly corresponds to TRBD1 (6 bases). V lost 5 bases and J lost 1, with 10 bases in between. The CDR3 runs 14 residues. CDR1 and CDR2 from the germline V gene are LNHDA and SQIVND (reference sequence). This CDR3 is CASSWGHRTDTQYF. Here the CDR3 DNA reads TGTGCCAGTAGTTGGGGACACCGCACAGATACGCAGTATTTT.

J is TRBJ1-1 and V is TRBV7-8; D gene ambiguous. The CDR3 consists of 13 residues. The V gene lost 3 bases and the J gene lost 2 bases, with 7 bases spanning the gap. CDR1 is SGHVS and CDR2 is FQNEAQ in the germline V gene. CDR3 DNA: TGTGCCAGCAGCTTGACCCTAAACACTGAAGCTTTCTTT. This sequence encodes CASSLTLNTEAFF. Combining the CDR3 with reference TRBV7-8 and TRBJ1-1 gives the whole variable domain GAGVSQSPRYKVAKRGQDVALRCDPISGHVSLFWYQQALGQGPEFLTYFQNEAQLDKSGLPSDRFFAERPEGSVSTLKIQRTQQEDSAVYLCASSLTLNTEAFFGQGTRLTVV.